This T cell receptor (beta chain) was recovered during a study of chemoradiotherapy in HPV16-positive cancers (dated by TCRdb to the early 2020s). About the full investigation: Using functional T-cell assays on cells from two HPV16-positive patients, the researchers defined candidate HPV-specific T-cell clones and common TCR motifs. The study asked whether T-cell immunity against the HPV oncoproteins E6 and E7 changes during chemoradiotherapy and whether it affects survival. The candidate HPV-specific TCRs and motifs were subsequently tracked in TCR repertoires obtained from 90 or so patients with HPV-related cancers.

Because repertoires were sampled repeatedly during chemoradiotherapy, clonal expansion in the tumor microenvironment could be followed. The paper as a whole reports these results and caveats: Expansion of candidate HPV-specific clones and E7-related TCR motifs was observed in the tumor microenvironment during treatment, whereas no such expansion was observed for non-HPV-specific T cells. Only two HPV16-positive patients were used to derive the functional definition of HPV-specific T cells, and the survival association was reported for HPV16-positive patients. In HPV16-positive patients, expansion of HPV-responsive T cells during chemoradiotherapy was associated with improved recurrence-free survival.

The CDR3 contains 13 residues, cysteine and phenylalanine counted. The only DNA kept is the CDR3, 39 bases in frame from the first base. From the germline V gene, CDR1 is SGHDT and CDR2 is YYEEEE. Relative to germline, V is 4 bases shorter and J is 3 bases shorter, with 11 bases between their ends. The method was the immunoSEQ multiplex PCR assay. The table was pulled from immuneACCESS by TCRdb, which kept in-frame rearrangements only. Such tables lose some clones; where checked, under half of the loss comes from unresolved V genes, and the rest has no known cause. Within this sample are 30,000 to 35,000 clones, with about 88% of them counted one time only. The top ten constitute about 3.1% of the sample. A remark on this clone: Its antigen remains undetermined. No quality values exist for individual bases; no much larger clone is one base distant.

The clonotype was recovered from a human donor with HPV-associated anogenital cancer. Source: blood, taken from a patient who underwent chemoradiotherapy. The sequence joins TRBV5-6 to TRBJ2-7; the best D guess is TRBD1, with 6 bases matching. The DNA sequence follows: TGTGCCAGCAGCCATGACAGGTTCTACGAGCAGTACTTC. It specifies CASSHDRFYEQYF.